This T cell receptor (beta chain) was recorded in a study of memory CD4+ T cells and cytomegalovirus serostatus. Study findings and constraints: Each of approximately 73 CMV-associated TCRbeta sequences occurred in one to five individuals. Suggested: most of the CMV-linked TCR signature lies in CD4+ memory cells. CMV serostatus prediction reached median AUC about 0.95, or 0.9 with US-trained model.

Profiling relied on immunoSEQ multiplex PCR, and the TCRdb table lists in-frame clones only, not all of them. The sample has over 45,000 clones, about 80% seen once. The sort gate was single viable CD3+CD4+CD8-CD45RO+ cells for memory CD4+ T cells. The germline V gene encodes CDR1 MDHEN and CDR2 SYDVKM. The V segment lost 2 bases and the J segment 5 bases; nucleotides outside the gene matches: 4. The CDR3 extends over 16 amino acids. Comments on this clone: Its antigen is as yet unknown.

Sequencing input: memory CD4+ T cells from blood. The sequence came from an adult in good health and CMV-seronegative. The chain recombines TRBV28 with TRBJ1-6, with 9 bases aligning to TRBD1. CDR3 in DNA: TGTGCCAGCAGTTTAGAGACAGGGGGAAATAATTCACCCCTCCACTTT. Its protein is CASSLETGGNNSPLHF.